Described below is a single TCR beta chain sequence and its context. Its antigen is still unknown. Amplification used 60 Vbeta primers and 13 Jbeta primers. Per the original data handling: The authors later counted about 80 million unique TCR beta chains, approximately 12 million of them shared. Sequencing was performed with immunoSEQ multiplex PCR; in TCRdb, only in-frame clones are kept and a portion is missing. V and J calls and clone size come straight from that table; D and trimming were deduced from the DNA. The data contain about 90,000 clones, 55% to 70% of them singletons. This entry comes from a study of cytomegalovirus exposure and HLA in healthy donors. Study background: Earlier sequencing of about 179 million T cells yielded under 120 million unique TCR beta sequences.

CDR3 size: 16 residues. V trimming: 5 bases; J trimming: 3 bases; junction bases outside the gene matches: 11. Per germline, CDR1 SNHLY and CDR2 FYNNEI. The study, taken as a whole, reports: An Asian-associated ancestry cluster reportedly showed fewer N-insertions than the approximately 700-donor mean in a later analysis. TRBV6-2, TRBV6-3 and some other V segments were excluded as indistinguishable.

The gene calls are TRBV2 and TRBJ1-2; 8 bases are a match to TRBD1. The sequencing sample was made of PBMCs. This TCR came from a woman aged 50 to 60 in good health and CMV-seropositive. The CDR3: CASSFAPQQGDYGYTF. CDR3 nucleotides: TGTGCCAGCAGTTTTGCTCCACAACAGGGGGACTATGGCTACACCTTC. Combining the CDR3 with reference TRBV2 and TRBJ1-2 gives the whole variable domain EPEVTQTPSHQVTQMGQEVILRCVPISNHLYFYWYRQILGQKVEFLVSFYNNEISEKSEIFDDQFSVERPDGSNFTLKIRSTKLEDSAMYFCASSFAPQQGDYGYTFGSGTRLTVV.